Sample share makes the clone carrying this T cell receptor beta chain large. The target antigen is unknown. Bulk tumor gDNA, 550 to 750 ng per sample, served as the TCR template. Several biopsies were spaced far apart within each primary tumor and obtained as surgery took place. Patients went through curative surgery, and their non-small cell lung cancer was untreated and newly diagnosed. Multiplex PCR was performed with 32 V and 13 J primers, and it amplified TCR beta CDR3. TCRdb redid the calling of the multiplex PCR reads with MiXCR, one entry per CDR3 protein. The profile shows a few thousand distinct CDR3 sequences, around 49% of them singletons. This record belongs to a study of immune heterogeneity within non-small cell lung tumors. Overall study findings and caveats: Local T-cell clonality tracked moderately but significantly with local tumor mutational burden, giving an R of about 0.31. Patients largely differed in their high-frequency T-cell receptor beta clonotypes. Both recurring identical dominant CDR3 beta clonotypes and site-unique high-frequency clones were observed across tumor sites within a patient.

CDR3 length: 13 residues. J was trimmed by 13 bases and V by 3 bases; bases with no gene match: 8. Germline V gene data show CDR1 as SGHTA and CDR2 as FQGNSA. Sequenced material: lung tumor tissue. The sequence was collected from a man in his 70s with non-small cell lung cancer. V usage is TRBV7-2 and J usage is TRBJ2-1; 8 nucleotides line up with TRBD2. The CDR3 nucleotides are TGTGCCAGCAGCTTCCTTGCGCGGGAGGCCCAGTTCTTC. It specifies CASSFLAREAQFF.